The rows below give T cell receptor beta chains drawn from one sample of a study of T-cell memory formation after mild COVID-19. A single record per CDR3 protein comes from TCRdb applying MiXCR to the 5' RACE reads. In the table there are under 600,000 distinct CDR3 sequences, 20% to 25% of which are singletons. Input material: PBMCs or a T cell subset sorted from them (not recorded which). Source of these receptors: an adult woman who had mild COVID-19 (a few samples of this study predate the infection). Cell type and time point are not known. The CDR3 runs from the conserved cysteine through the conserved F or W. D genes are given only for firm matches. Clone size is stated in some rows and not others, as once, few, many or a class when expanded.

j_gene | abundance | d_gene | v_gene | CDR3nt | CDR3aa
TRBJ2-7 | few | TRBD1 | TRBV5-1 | TGCGCCAGCAGGCCCCCCGGGACAGGCCCAATGGTCTACTTC | CASRPPGTGPMVYF
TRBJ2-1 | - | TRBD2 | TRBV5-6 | TGTGCCAGCAGCTCGTTAGCGGGAGGCCTCTACAATGAGCAGTTCTTC | CASSSLAGGLYNEQFF
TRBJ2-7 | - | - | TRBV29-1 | TGCAGCGTTGAAGATGCGAGGGACCCCTACGAGCAGTACTTC | CSVEDARDPYEQYF
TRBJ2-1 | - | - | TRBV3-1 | TGTGCCAGCAGCCCGGGGTCGGGTGAGCAGTTCTTC | CASSPGSGEQFF
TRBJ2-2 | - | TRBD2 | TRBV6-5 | TGTGCCAGCACTCCGACTAGCGGGGGATCCGCGAACACCGGGGAGCTGTTTTTT | CASTPTSGGSANTGELFF
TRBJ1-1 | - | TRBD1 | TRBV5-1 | TGCGCCAGCAGCTGGGGACAGTCGGACACTGAAGCTTTCTTT | CASSWGQSDTEAFF
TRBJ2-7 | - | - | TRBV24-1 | TGTGCCACCAGTGAGGCAGGGGAAATCTACGAGCAGTACTTC | CATSEAGEIYEQYF
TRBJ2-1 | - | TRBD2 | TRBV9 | TGTGCCAGCAGCCTCTTCACTAGCGGGAATGAGCAGTTCTTC | CASSLFTSGNEQFF
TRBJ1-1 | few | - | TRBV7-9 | TGTGCCAGCAGCTTAGCCCCCGCGGGGGTTAACACTGAAGCTTTCTTT | CASSLAPAGVNTEAFF
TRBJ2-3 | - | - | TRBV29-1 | TGCAGCGTTGAAGATCGGGCAGGAGCGGACCCCACAGATACGCAGTATTTT | CSVEDRAGADPTDTQYF
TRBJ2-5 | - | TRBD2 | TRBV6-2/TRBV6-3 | TGTGCCAGCAGGCTAGCGGGGGCCGTGGAGACCCAGTACTTC | CASRLAGAVETQYF
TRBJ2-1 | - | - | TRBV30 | TGTGCCTGGAGTCGGCGGACGGCGAATGAGCAGTTCTTC | CAWSRRTANEQFF
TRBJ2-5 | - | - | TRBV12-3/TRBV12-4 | TGTGCCAGCAGTTTTACGGACCAGTGGCAAGAGACCCAGTACTTC | CASSFTDQWQETQYF
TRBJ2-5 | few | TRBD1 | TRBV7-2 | TGTGCCAGCAGCTTGGGACAGGCTCAGGTTCAGTACTTC | CASSLGQAQVQYF
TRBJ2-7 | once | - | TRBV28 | TGTGCCAGCAGGTTACAAGACACTTACTACGAGCAGTACTTC | CASRLQDTYYEQYF
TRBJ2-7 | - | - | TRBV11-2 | TGTGCCAGCAGCCTTAAACCGGGGCAGTACGAGCAGTACTTC | CASSLKPGQYEQYF
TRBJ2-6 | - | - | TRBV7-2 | TGTGCCAGCAGCTCAGAGGGGGGGATAGCCGGGGCCAACGTCCTGACTTTC | CASSSEGGIAGANVLTF
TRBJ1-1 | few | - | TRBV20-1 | TGCAGTGGTTGTGGGGGAGACACTGAAGCTTTCTTT | CSGCGGDTEAFF
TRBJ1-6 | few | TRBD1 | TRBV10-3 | TGTGCCATCAGTGGCCGGGACAGGGGAAATTCACCCCTCCACTTT | CAISGRDRGNSPLHF
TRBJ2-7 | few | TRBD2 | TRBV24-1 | TGTGCCACCAGTGAACGCGGGAGGGAAAGCTCCTACGAGCAGTACTTC | CATSERGRESSYEQYF
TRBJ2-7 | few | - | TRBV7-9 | TGTGCCAGCAGCTTAGCTACCCTCTACGAGCAGTACTTC | CASSLATLYEQYF
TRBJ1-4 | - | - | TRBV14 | TGTGCCAGCAGCCAAGTGGGAAGGGGGACGAATGAAAAACTGTTTTTT | CASSQVGRGTNEKLFF
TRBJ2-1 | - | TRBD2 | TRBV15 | TGTGCCACCAGCAGAGGGCTAGCGGGAGTTTATGAGCAGTTCTTC | CATSRGLAGVYEQFF
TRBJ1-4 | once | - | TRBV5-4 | TGTGCCAGCAGCGGAGGGGGATGGAATGAAAAACTGTTTTTT | CASSGGGWNEKLFF
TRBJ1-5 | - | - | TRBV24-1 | TGTGCCACCAACCAGGGCGATCAGCCCCAGCATTTT | CATNQGDQPQHF
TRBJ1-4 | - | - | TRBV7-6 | TGTGCCAGCAGCTTACAGGGAGGAGAGGAAAAACTGTTTTTT | CASSLQGGEEKLFF
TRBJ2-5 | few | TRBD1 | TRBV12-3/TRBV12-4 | TGTGCCAGCAGCCCTAACCCCGGGACAGGGTGGCAAGAGACCCAGTACTTC | CASSPNPGTGWQETQYF
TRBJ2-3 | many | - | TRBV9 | TGTGCCAGCAGCGTAGAAGCAGGGGGAGGGACAGATACGCAGTATTTT | CASSVEAGGGTDTQYF
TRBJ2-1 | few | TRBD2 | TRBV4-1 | TGCGCCAGCAGCCACCTCTTAGCGGGAGGCTTCAATGAGCAGTTCTTC | CASSHLLAGGFNEQFF
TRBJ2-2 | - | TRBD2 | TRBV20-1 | TGCAGTGCTAGCGAACGTCTAGCGGGGACCGGGGAGCTGTTTTTT | CSASERLAGTGELFF